One sample yielded the 5 T cell receptor beta chains listed below, sequenced in a study of blood T cell repertoires in COVID-19. Clones were read by immunoSEQ multiplex PCR, and TCRdb kept only the in-frame ones, dropping some. The table lists just under 350,000 clones, around 80% of them singletons. Source material: peripheral blood. Receptor source: a man aged 25-40 years with active or convalescent COVID-19.

The gene calls are TRBV28 and TRBJ2-1; 10 bases agree with TRBD2. Germline CDR1 is MDHEN and CDR2 is SYDVKM. The CDR3 length is 14 residues. The junction had 4 bases not matched to a gene; V was cut back by 1 base and J by 10 bases. The CDR3 sequence is CASSLSATSGEQFF. CDR3 nucleotide sequence: TGTGCCAGCAGTTTATCGGCGACTAGCGGGGAGCAGTTCTTC.

The genes are TRBV10-1 and TRBJ2-5; TRBD1 might be the D (5 bases). V lost 6 bases, J lost 5 bases, and 10 bases lay in between. The germline V gene has CDR1 WNHNN and CDR2 SYGVQD (reference sequence). The CDR3 sequence is 12 residues long. CDR3 sequence reads: CASRDIGETQYF. The DNA of the CDR3 is TGCGCCAGCAGGGACATCGGGGAGACCCAGTACTTC.

The chain couples TRBV6-6 to TRBJ2-7, with 9 bases matching TRBD1. V gave up 2 bases and J gave up 9 bases; unmatched junction bases: 11. This CDR3 spans 15 amino acids. Germline V gives CDR1 MNHNY, CDR2 SVGAGI (reference sequence). The chain's CDR3 is CASSYLTGGGDGQYF. As DNA, the CDR3 is TGTGCCAGCAGTTACCTGACAGGGGGAGGCGATGGGCAGTACTTC.

J is TRBJ2-7 and V is TRBV9; TRBD2 agrees at 7 bases. J gave up 4 bases and V 4 bases, and 8 bases lay outside the gene matches. There are 14 residues in the CDR3. Germline V lookup: CDR1 SGDLS, CDR2 YYNGEE. CDR3: CASSPTAGEYEQYF. The CDR3 DNA sequence: TGTGCCAGCAGCCCTACGGCGGGAGAGTACGAGCAGTACTTC.

In the case of this clone: Other DNA sequences of this sample code for an identical CDR3. V is TRBV11-3 and J is TRBJ1-2; 7 nucleotides match TRBD1. V was clipped by 5 bases and J by 4 bases; unmatched bases: 4. CDR3 size: 13 residues. Germline loops: CDR1 SGHNT, CDR2 YENEEA. CDR3 bases: TGTGCCAGCAGCCCGGACAGGTCCTATGGCTACACCTTC. Amino acid sequence: CASSPDRSYGYTF.